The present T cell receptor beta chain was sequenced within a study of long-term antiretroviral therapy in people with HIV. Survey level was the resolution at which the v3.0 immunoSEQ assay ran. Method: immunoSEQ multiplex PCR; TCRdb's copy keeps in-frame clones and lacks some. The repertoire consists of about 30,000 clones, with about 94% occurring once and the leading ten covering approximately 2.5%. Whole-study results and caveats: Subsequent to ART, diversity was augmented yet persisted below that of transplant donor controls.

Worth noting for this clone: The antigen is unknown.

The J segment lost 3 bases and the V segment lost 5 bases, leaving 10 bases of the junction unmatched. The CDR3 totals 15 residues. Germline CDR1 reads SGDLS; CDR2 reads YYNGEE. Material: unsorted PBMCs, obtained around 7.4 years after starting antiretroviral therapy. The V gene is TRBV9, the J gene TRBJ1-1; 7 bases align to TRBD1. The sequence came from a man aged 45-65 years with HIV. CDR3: CASSGVDRVYTEAFF. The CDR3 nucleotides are TGTGCCAGCAGTGGGGTCGACAGGGTGTACACTGAAGCTTTCTTT. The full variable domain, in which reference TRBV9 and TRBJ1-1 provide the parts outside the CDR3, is DSGVTQTPKHLITATGQRVTLRCSPRSGDLSVYWYQQSLDQGLQFLIQYYNGEERAKGNILERFSAQQFPDLHSELNLSSLELGDSALYFCASSGVDRVYTEAFFGQGTRLTVV.